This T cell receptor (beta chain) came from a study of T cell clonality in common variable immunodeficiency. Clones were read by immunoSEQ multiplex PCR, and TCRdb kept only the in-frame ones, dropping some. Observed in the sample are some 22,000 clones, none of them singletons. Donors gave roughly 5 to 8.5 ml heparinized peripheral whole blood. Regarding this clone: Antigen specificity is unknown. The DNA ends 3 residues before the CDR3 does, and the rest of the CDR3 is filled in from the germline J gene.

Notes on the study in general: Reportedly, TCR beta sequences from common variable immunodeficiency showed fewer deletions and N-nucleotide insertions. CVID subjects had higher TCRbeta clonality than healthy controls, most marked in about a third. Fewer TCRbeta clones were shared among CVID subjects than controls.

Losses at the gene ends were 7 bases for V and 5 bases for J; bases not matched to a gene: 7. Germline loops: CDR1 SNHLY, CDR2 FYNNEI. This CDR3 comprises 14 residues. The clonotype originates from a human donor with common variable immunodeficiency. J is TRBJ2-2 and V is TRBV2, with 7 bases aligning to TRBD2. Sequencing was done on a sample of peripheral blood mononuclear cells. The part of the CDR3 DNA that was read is TGTGCCAGCAAGGCGAGCGGGGTAACCGGGGAG. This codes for CASKASGVTGE. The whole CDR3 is CASKASGVTGELFF.